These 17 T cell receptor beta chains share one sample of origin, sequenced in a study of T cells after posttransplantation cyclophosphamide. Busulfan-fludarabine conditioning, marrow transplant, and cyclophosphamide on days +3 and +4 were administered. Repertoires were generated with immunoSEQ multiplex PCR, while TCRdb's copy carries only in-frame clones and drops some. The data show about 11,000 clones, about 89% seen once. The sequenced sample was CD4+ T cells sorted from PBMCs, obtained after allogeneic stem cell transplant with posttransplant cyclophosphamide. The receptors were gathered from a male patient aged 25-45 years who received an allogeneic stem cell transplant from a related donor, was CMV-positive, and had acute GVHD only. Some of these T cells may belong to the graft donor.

The CDR3 DNA reads as TGCGCCAGCAGCTTGGGACAGGGGGCACCCATCTATGGCTACACCTTC. Translating gives CASSLGQGAPIYGYTF. The chain couples TRBV5-1 to TRBJ1-2; 10 bases are a match to TRBD1. This CDR3 has 16 amino acids. The trim removed 0 bases at V and 4 bases at J, leaving 6 bases unmatched. Germline V CDR1 and CDR2: SGHRS, YFSETQ.

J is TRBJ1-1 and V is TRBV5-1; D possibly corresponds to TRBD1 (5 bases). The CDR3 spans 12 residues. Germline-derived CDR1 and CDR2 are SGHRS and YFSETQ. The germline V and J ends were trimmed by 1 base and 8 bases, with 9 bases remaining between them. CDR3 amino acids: CASSLPGGEAFF. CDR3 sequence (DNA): TGCGCCAGCAGCTTGCCGGGGGGGGAAGCTTTCTTT.

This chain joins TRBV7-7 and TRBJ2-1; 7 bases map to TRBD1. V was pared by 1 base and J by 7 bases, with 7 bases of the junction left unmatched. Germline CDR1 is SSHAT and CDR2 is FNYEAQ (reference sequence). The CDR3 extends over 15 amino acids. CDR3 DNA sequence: TGTGCCAGCAGCTTAGTCAACAGGGGAAGGAATGAGCAGTTCTTC. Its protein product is CASSLVNRGRNEQFF. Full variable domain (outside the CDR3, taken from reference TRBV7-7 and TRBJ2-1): GAGVSQSPRYKVTKRGQDVTLRCDPISSHATLYWYQQALGQGPEFLTYFNYEAQPDKSGLPSDRFSAERPEGSISTLTIQRTEQRDSAMYRCASSLVNRGRNEQFFGPGTRLTVL.

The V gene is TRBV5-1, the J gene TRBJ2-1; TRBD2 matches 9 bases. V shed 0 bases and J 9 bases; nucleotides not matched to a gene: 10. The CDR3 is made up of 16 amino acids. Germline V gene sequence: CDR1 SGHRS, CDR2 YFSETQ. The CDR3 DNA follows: TGCGCCAGCAGCTTGGAAGGTAGCGGGGGACGAGGTGAGCAGTTCTTC. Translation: CASSLEGSGGRGEQFF. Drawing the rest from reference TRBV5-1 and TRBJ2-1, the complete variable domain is KAGVTQTPRYLIKTRGQQVTLSCSPISGHRSVSWYQQTPGQGLQFLFEYFSETQRNKGNFPGRFSGRQFSNSRSEMNVSTLELGDSALYLCASSLEGSGGRGEQFFGPGTRLTVL.

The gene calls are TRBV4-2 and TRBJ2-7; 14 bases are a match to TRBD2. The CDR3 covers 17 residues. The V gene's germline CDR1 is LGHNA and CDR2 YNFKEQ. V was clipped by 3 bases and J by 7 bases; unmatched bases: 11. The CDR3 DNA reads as TGTGCCAGCAGCCACCCCGGGACTAGCGGGGGCTCGAATGAGCAGTACTTC. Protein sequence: CASSHPGTSGGSNEQYF.

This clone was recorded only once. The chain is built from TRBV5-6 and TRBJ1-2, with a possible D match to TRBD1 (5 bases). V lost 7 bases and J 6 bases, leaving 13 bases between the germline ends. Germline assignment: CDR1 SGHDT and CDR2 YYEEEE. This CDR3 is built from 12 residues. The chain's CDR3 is CASLGPGNGYTF. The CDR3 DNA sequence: TGTGCCAGCCTGGGGCCAGGTAATGGCTACACCTTC. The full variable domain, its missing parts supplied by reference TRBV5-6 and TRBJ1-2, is DAGVTQSPTHLIKTRGQQVTLRCSPKSGHDTVSWYQQALGQGPQFIFQYYEEEERQRGNFPDRFSGHQFPNYSSELNVNALLLGDSALYLCASLGPGNGYTFGSGTRLTVV.

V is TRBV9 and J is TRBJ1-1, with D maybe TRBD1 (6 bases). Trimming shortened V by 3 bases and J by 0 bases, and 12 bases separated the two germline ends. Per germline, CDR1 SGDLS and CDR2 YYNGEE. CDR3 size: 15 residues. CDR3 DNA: TGTGCCAGCAGCGGAACAGGGACTATGAACACTGAAGCTTTCTTT. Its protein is CASSGTGTMNTEAFF.

CDR3: CASSTGSTSGNTIYF. The CDR3 DNA sequence: TGTGCCAGCTCAACAGGGAGCACAAGTGGAAACACCATATATTTT. V and J are TRBV18 and TRBJ1-3; perhaps TRBD1 as D (6 bases). This CDR3 spans 15 amino acids. Germline V gene lookup returns CDR1 KGHSH and CDR2 LQKENI. V was pared by 5 bases and J by 3 bases, with 14 bases between.

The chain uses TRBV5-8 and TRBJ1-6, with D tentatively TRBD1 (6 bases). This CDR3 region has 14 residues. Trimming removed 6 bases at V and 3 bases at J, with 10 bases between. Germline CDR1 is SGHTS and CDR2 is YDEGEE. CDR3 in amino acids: CASKGRGYNSPLHF. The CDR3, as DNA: TGTGCCAGCAAGGGCAGGGGCTATAATTCACCCCTCCACTTT. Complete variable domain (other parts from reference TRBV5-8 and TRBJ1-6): EAGVTQSPTHLIKTRGQQATLRCSPISGHTSVYWYQQALGLGLQFLLWYDEGEERNRGNFPPRFSGRQFPNYSSELNVNALELEDSALYLCASKGRGYNSPLHFGNGTRLTVT.

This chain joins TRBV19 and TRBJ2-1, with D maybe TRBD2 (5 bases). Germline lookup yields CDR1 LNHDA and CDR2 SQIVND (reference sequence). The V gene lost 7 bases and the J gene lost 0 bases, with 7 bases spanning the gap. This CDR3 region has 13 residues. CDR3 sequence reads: CASNGDSYNEQFF. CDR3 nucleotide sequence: TGTGCCAGTAACGGGGACTCCTACAATGAGCAGTTCTTC. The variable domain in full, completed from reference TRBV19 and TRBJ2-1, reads DGGITQSPKYLFRKEGQNVTLSCEQNLNHDAMYWYRQDPGQGLRLIYYSQIVNDFQKGDIAEGYSVSREKKESFPLTVTSAQKNPTAFYLCASNGDSYNEQFFGPGTRLTVL.

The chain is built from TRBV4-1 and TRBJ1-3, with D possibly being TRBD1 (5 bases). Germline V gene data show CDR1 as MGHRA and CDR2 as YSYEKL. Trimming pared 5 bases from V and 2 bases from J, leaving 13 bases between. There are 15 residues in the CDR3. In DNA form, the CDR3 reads TGCGCCAGCAGCTTACTGACAGACCCTGGAAACACCATATATTTT. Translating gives CASSLLTDPGNTIYF.

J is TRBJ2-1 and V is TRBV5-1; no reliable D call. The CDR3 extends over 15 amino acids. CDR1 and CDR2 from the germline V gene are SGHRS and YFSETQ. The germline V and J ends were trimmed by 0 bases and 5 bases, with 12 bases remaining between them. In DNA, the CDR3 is TGCGCCAGCAGCTTGGCCAGGCCAACTCACAATGAGCAGTTCTTC. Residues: CASSLARPTHNEQFF. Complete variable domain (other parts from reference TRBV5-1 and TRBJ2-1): KAGVTQTPRYLIKTRGQQVTLSCSPISGHRSVSWYQQTPGQGLQFLFEYFSETQRNKGNFPGRFSGRQFSNSRSEMNVSTLELGDSALYLCASSLARPTHNEQFFGPGTRLTVL.

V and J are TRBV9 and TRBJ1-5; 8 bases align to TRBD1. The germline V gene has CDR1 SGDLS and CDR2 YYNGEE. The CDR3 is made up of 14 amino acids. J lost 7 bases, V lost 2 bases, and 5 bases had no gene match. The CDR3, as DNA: TGTGCCAGCAGCGTCGGGACAGGTATGCAGCCCCAGCATTTT. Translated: CASSVGTGMQPQHF.

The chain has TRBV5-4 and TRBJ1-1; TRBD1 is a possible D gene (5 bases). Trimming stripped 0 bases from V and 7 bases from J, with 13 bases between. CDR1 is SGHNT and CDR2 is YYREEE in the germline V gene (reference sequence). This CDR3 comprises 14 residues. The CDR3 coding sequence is TGTGCCAGCAGCTTGGGGGGGGGTCCCCTTGAAGCTTTCTTT. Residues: CASSLGGGPLEAFF.

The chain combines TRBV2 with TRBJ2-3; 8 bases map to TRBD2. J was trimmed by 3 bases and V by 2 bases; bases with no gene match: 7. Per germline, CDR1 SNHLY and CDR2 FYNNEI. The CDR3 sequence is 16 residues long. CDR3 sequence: CASSERASGLTDTQYF. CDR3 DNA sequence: TGTGCCAGCAGTGAAAGGGCTAGCGGGTTAACAGATACGCAGTATTTT.

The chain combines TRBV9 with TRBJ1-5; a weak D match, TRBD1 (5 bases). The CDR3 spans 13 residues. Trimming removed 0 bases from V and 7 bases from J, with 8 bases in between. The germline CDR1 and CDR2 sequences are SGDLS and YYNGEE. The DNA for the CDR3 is TGTGCCAGCAGCGTAGCGGGGGGACAGCCCCAGCATTTT. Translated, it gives CASSVAGGQPQHF.

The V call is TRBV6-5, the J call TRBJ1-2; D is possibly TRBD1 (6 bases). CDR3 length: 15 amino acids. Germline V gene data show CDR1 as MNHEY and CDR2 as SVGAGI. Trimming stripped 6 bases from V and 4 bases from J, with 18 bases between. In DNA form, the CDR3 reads TGTGCCAGCAGAGACAGGACAGTCCAAATCTATGGCTACACCTTC. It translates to CASRDRTVQIYGYTF.